The 17 T cell receptor beta chains listed next were all sequenced from one sample in a study of blood T cell repertoires in COVID-19 (dated by TCRdb to the early 2020s). Library creation used the immunoSEQ multiplex PCR assay. TCRdb provides this immuneACCESS table in a form limited to in-frame rearrangements. Some clones are lacking; in checked studies, under half of them reflect an unresolved V gene, and why the rest are absent is not known. The sample data list roughly 300,000 clones, and 80% to 90% of these were observed just once. The top ten hold 7.5% to 10% of the sample. Sequencing was done on a sample of peripheral blood. These receptors were collected from a woman aged 45-65 years who had recovered from COVID-19.

Only a few counts were recorded for this clone. The chain is built from TRBV7-2 and TRBJ1-3; D is possibly TRBD1 (5 bases). The CDR3 spans 14 residues. In germline, CDR1 is SGHTA, CDR2 FQGNSA. Trimming shortened V by 5 bases and J by 4 bases, and 12 bases separated the two germline ends. The CDR3 is CASSGAGPGNTIYF. DNA of the CDR3: TGTGCCAGCAGCGGGGCGGGACCCGGAAACACCATATATTTT.

The chain employs TRBV9 and TRBJ2-1, with 8 nucleotides matching TRBD2. Germline CDR1 reads SGDLS; CDR2 reads YYNGEE. The CDR3 consists of 16 residues. J gave up 7 bases and V 1 base, and 10 bases lay outside the gene matches. CDR3 loop: CASSVTGRAGGNEQFF. CDR3 DNA: TGTGCCAGCAGCGTAACCGGGAGGGCCGGGGGAAATGAGCAGTTCTTC.

The chain couples TRBV25-1 to TRBJ1-1, with TRBD1 identical over 8 bases. Trimming cost V 4 bases and J 4 bases; bases outside gene matches: 11. CDR1 is MGHDK, CDR2 SYGVNS, per germline. The CDR3 spans 16 residues. In DNA, the CDR3 is TGTGCCAGCAGTGGAATGCCCGGACAGGGTAGCACTGAAGCTTTCTTT. Translating it yields CASSGMPGQGSTEAFF.

This clone was detected a few times. The CDR3 spells CASSFNRGRSSEAFF. The DNA of the CDR3 is TGTGCCAGCAGTTTTAACAGGGGGCGATCGTCTGAAGCTTTCTTT. The gene calls are TRBV28 and TRBJ1-1; 9 nucleotides align to TRBD1. Germline CDR1 reads MDHEN; CDR2 reads SYDVKM. Trimming cost V 3 bases and J 6 bases; bases outside gene matches: 8. The CDR3 contains 15 residues.

The chain uses TRBV30 and TRBJ1-2; D is perhaps TRBD1 (6 bases). CDR3 size: 17 residues. CDR1 is GTSNPN and CDR2 is SVGIG in the germline V gene (reference sequence). Deletions cut 4 bases from V and 0 bases from J, with 21 bases between. The CDR3 coding sequence is TGTGCCTGGACCCGCTTACTACAGGGCCTTGCTAACTATGGCTACACCTTC. Translation: CAWTRLLQGLANYGYTF.

The chain is built from TRBV6-5 and TRBJ2-2, with 8 bases lining up with TRBD2. Looked up from germline, CDR1 is MNHEY and CDR2 is SVGAGI. V gave up 5 bases and J gave up 6 bases; unmatched junction bases: 8. CDR3 length equals 15 residues. The DNA of the CDR3 is TGTGCCAGCAGTACCTCAGCGGGAGTCTCCGGGGAGCTGTTTTTT. This translates into CASSTSAGVSGELFF.

The chain joins TRBV5-4 to TRBJ2-7, with 8 bases aligning to TRBD2. The CDR3 runs 15 residues. CDR1 SGHNT and CDR2 YYREEE come from the germline V gene (reference sequence). J lost 1 base, V lost 4 bases, and 7 bases had no gene match. The CDR3 region is CASSPGTRLSYEQYF. CDR3 DNA: TGTGCCAGCAGCCCCGGGACTAGGCTTTCCTACGAGCAGTACTTC.

CDR3 in DNA: TGTGCCAGCAGTTTCGTAACAATCGCTAACTATGGCTACACCTTC. Its protein is CASSFVTIANYGYTF. This chain links TRBV28 with TRBJ1-2; D gene unclear. The CDR3 consists of 15 residues. CDR1 is MDHEN, CDR2 SYDVKM, per germline. Trimming removed 3 bases from V and 0 bases from J, with 11 bases in between.

A note on this clone: Other nucleotide sequences from this sample produce the same CDR3. The V call is TRBV6-5, the J call TRBJ1-2, with TRBD1 identical over 7 bases. The CDR3 covers 14 residues. Trimming removed 2 bases from V and 4 bases from J; junction bases left unmatched: 4. The germline V gene has CDR1 MNHEY and CDR2 SVGAGI. The CDR3 nucleotides read TGTGCCAGCAGTTACAAGGACAGGTCCTATGGCTACACCTTC. Translating it yields CASSYKDRSYGYTF.

The V call is TRBV6-5, the J call TRBJ1-1; D is possibly TRBD1 (6 bases). Germline CDR1 reads MNHEY; CDR2 reads SVGAGI. Trimming took 7 bases from V and 2 from J, leaving 17 bases between them. This CDR3 has 15 residues. CDR3 amino acids: CASTDQKQGNTEAFF. In DNA, the CDR3 is TGTGCCAGCACCGATCAGAAACAGGGAAACACTGAAGCTTTCTTT.

V gene TRBV7-2 combines with J gene TRBJ2-5; possibly TRBD2 for D (5 bases). Between the trimmed V and J ends, which lost 0 bases and 1 base, there was a span of 15 bases. CDR3 size: 17 residues. Germline values: CDR1 SGHTA, CDR2 FQGNSA. CDR3 nucleotides: TGTGCCAGCAGCTTAGCGTCCCTAGGCGGGCCCCAAGAGACCCAGTACTTC. Its translation: CASSLASLGGPQETQYF.

The chain carries TRBV21-1 and TRBJ2-5; the tabulated D call, TRBD2, remains unverified against the DNA. TRBV21-1 is given as a pseudogene. The CDR3 contains 16 residues. This chain's CDR3 is CASNLRGSQSRETQYF. CDR3 coding DNA: TGTGCCAGCAACTTACGGGGTTCTCAAAGTAGGGAGACCCAGTACTTC.

The rearrangement links TRBV28 to TRBJ2-7; 8 bases match TRBD2. The germline CDR1 and CDR2 sequences are MDHEN and SYDVKM. The CDR3 contains 16 residues. J gave up 2 bases and V 1 base, and 7 bases lay outside the gene matches. Here the CDR3 reads CASSLSAGGPTYEQYF. CDR3 nucleotides: TGTGCCAGCAGTTTATCTGCGGGGGGCCCCACCTACGAGCAGTACTTC.

The chain employs TRBV19 and TRBJ1-1; a weak D match, TRBD1 (5 bases). This CDR3 region has 13 residues. The V gene lost 9 bases and the J gene lost 5 bases, with 16 bases spanning the gap. Per germline, CDR1 LNHDA and CDR2 SQIVND (reference sequence). In DNA form, the CDR3 reads TGTGCCAGCGGGGTTTGGGGGGATACTGAAGCTTTCTTT. This gives the protein CASGVWGDTEAFF.

The chain uses TRBV4-1 and TRBJ1-2; D unresolved. The germline gives CDR1 MGHRA, CDR2 YSYEKL. The CDR3 extends over 16 amino acids. Deletions cut 1 base from V and 8 bases from J, with 20 bases between. CDR3 bases: TGCGCCAGCAGCCAAGCAATGGGTGACACTTATGTCGGCTACACCTTC. This encodes CASSQAMGDTYVGYTF.

The J gene is TRBJ1-1, the V gene TRBV15, with D hard to call. The V gene lost 0 bases and the J gene lost 4 bases, with 15 bases spanning the gap. Per germline, CDR1 LNHNV and CDR2 YYDKDF (reference sequence). The CDR3 covers 16 residues. The CDR3 bases are TGTGCCACCAGCAGAGATCGGAGGGCCCGCGGCACTGAAGCTTTCTTT. Its protein is CATSRDRRARGTEAFF.

The rearrangement uses TRBV6-1 and TRBJ1-4; TRBD1 matches at 10 bases. Germline CDR1 is MNHNS and CDR2 is SASEGT. After removal of 2 bases from V and 13 bases from J, the junction contained 4 bases not matched to a gene. The length of the CDR3 is 13 residues. CDR3 sequence reads: CASSERGDRGLFF. The CDR3 DNA reads TGTGCCAGCAGTGAACGGGGGGACAGGGGACTGTTTTTT.